Listed below are T cell receptor beta chains from one sample, sequenced in a study of OX40 agonist ivuxolimab in advanced cancers. Method: immunoSEQ multiplex PCR; TCRdb's copy keeps in-frame clones and lacks some. This table holds around 140,000 clones, roughly 91% found once. Sequenced here: CD4+ or CD8+ T cells sorted from blood, sampled in a trial of the OX40 agonist ivuxolimab. Receptor source: an adult with an advanced solid tumor such as melanoma, head and neck, liver or kidney cancer. The CDR3 runs from the conserved cysteine through the conserved F or W. The D gene is left open where the match is weak. Size values are once, few and many counts, or a class for expanded clones, and some rows have none.

TRBV5-1	-	TRBJ2-7	TRBD1	CASSLGGQGAYEQYF	TGCGCCAGCAGCCTTGGTGGACAGGGGGCCTACGAGCAGTACTTC
TRBV19	-	TRBJ2-1	-	CASSRQAGYNEQFF	TGTGCCAGTAGTAGACAGGCAGGATACAATGAGCAGTTCTTC
TRBV4-3	-	TRBJ2-1	TRBD2	CASSQGLAPYNEQFF	TGCGCCAGCAGCCAAGGACTAGCCCCCTACAATGAGCAGTTCTTC
TRBV7-9	-	TRBJ1-5	-	CASSGGGPQHF	TGTGCCAGCAGCGGAGGGGGGCCCCAGCATTTT
TRBV27	-	TRBJ2-5	-	CASSSKNNGWAVQETQYF	TGTGCCAGCAGTTCAAAAAACAACGGTTGGGCCGTGCAAGAGACCCAGTACTTC
TRBV7-2	once	TRBJ2-2	TRBD2	CASSPGLVTGELFF	TGTGCCAGCAGCCCAGGACTAGTCACCGGGGAGCTGTTTTTT
TRBV19	-	TRBJ1-1	-	CASSISGVGDTEAFF	TGTGCCAGTAGTATATCGGGGGTGGGAGACACTGAAGCTTTCTTT
TRBV7-2	-	TRBJ2-3	-	CASSPQTMGLQYF	TGTGCCAGCAGCCCCCAGACTATGGGGCTGCAGTATTTT
TRBV4-1	once	TRBJ1-4	TRBD1	CASSQDGLPGGNEKLFF	TGCGCCAGCAGCCAAGATGGGCTTCCAGGGGGGAATGAAAAACTGTTTTTT
TRBV27	-	TRBJ1-6	-	CASSLSPAGNSPLHF	TGTGCCAGCAGTTTATCCCCGGCGGGTAATTCACCCCTCCACTTT
TRBV6-5	-	TRBJ1-2	TRBD1	CASRRTGQGFLITF	TGTGCCAGCAGACGGACGGGACAGGGGTTTTTGATCACCTTC
TRBV30	-	TRBJ2-2	-	CAWKGTANTGELFF	TGTGCCTGGAAGGGGACCGCGAACACCGGGGAGCTGTTTTTT
TRBV28	-	TRBJ1-2	TRBD1	CASSLGTGEINYGYTF	TGTGCCAGCAGTCTAGGGACAGGGGAAATTAACTATGGCTACACCTTC
TRBV11-3	-	TRBJ1-3	-	CASSLHENTIYF	TGTGCCAGCAGCTTGCACGAAAACACCATATATTTT
TRBV18	-	TRBJ1-1	TRBD1	CASSGRDRTEAFF	TGTGCCAGCTCAGGCCGGGACAGGACTGAAGCTTTCTTT
TRBV5-1	-	TRBJ2-5	TRBD1	CASSAQGGETQYF	TGCGCCAGCAGCGCACAGGGGGGTGAGACCCAGTACTTC
TRBV6-5	-	TRBJ1-2	TRBD1	CASRTTGGGYTF	TGTGCCAGCAGGACCACAGGGGGCGGCTACACCTTC
TRBV29-1	-	TRBJ1-3	-	CSVEGRLKDSGNTIYF	TGCAGCGTTGAGGGCAGGCTAAAAGACTCTGGAAACACCATATATTTT
TRBV4-1	-	TRBJ1-5	-	CASSPVEHYNQPQHF	TGCGCCAGCAGCCCGGTAGAACATTACAATCAGCCCCAGCATTTT
TRBV6-4	once	TRBJ1-2	-	CASSDTGVTNYGYTF	TGTGCCAGCAGTGACACAGGAGTTACTAACTATGGCTACACCTTC
TRBV19	-	TRBJ2-7	-	CASSIDPGVEQYF	TGTGCCAGTAGTATAGATCCTGGGGTCGAGCAGTACTTC
TRBV5-4	-	TRBJ2-1	-	CASSPTREDEQFF	TGTGCCAGCAGCCCGACCAGGGAAGATGAGCAGTTCTTC